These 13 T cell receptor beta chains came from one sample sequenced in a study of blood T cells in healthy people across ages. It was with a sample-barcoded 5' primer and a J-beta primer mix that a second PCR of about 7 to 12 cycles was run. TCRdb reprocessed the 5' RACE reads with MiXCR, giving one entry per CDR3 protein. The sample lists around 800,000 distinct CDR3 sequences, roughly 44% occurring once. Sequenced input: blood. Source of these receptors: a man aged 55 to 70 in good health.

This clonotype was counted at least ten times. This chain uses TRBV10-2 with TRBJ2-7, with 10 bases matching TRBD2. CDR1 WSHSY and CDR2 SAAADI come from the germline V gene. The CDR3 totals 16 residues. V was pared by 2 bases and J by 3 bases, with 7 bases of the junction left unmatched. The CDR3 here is CASSERVAGGFYEQYF. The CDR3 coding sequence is TGCGCCAGCAGTGAGCGGGTAGCGGGGGGCTTCTACGAGCAGTACTTC.

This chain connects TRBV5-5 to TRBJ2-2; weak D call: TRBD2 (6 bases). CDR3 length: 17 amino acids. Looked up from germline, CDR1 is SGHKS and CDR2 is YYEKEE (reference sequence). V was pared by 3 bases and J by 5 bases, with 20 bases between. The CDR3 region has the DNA TGTGCCAGCAGCTGGGGGGTTCCAGGGCTAAAGACCGGGGAGCTGTTTTTT. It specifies CASSWGVPGLKTGELFF. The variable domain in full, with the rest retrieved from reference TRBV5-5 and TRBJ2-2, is DAGVTQSPTHLIKTRGQQVTLRCSPISGHKSVSWYQQVLGQGPQFIFQYYEKEERGRGNFPDRFSARQFPNYSSELNVNALLLGDSALYLCASSWGVPGLKTGELFFGEGSRLTVL.

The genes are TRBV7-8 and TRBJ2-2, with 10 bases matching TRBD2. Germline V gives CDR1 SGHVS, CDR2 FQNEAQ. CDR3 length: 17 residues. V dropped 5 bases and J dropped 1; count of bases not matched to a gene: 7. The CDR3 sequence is CASSKLSSGGNTGELFF. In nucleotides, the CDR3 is TGTGCCAGCAGCAAACTCTCTAGCGGGGGGAACACCGGGGAGCTGTTTTTT.

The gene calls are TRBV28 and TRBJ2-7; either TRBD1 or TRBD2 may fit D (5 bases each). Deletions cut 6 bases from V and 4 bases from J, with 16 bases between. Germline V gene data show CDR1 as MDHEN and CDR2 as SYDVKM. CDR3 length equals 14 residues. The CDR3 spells CASSHGAVSYEQYF. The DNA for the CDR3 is TGTGCCAGCAGCCACGGGGCAGTCTCGTACGAGCAGTACTTC.

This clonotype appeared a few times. CDR3 protein: CASSSGPLNEQYF. The DNA for the CDR3 is TGTGCCAGCAGCTCAGGTCCCCTGAATGAGCAGTACTTC. The rearrangement joins TRBV7-8 to TRBJ2-5; D unclear. V lost 4 bases and J lost 11, with 17 bases in between. Germline V gene data show CDR1 as SGHVS and CDR2 as FQNEAQ. CDR3 length: 13 amino acids.

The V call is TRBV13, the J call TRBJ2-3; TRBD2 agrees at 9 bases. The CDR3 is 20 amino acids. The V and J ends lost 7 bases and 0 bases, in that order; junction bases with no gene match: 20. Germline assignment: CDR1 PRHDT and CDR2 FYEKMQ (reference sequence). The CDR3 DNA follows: TGTGCCAGCAAGAGGACTTCGGCGGGGGGGGGTTCCTTTAGCACAGATACGCAGTATTTT. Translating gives CASKRTSAGGGSFSTDTQYF.

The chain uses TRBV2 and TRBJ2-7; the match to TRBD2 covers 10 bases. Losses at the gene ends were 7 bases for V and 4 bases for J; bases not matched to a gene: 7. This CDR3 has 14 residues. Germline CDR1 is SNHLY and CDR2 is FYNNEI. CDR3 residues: CASTDPTSGYEQYF. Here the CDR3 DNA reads TGTGCCAGCACTGACCCGACTAGCGGGTACGAGCAGTACTTC.

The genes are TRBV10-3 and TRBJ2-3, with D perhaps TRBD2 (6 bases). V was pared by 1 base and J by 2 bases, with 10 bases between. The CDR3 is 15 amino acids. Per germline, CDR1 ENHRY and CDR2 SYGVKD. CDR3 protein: CAISELGGYTDTQYF. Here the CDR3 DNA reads TGTGCCATCAGTGAGTTGGGGGGATACACAGATACGCAGTATTTT.

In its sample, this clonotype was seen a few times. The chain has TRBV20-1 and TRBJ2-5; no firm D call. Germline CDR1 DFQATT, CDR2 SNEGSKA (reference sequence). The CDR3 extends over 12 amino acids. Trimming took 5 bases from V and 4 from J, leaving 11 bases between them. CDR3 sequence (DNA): TGCAGTGCTTCATTGGACGGAGAGACCCAGTACTTC. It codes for CSASLDGETQYF.

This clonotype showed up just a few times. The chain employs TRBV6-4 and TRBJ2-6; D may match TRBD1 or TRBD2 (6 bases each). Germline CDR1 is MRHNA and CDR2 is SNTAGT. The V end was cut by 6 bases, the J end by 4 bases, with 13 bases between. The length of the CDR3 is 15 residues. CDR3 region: CASSKGGNGANVLTF. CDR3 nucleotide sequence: TGTGCCAGCAGCAAAGGGGGGAACGGGGCCAACGTCCTGACTTTC.

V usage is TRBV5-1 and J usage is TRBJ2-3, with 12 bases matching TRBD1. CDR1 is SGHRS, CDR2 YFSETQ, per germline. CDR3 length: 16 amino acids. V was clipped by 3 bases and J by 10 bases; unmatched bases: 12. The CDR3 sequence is CASSYTSPGQGASQYF. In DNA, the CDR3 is TGCGCCAGCAGCTACACCTCCCCGGGACAGGGGGCGTCGCAGTATTTT.

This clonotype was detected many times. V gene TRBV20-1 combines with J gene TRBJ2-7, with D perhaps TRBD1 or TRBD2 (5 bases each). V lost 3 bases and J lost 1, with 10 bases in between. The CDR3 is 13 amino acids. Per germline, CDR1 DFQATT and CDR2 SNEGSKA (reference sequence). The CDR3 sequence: CSASPGASYEQYF. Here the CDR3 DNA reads TGCAGTGCTAGCCCCGGGGCTTCCTACGAGCAGTACTTC.

The CDR3 reads CASLLNSNQPQHF. The CDR3 bases are TGTGCCAGCCTCTTGAATAGCAATCAGCCCCAGCATTTT. This chain links TRBV6-1 with TRBJ1-5; D call uncertain. Germline CDR1 MNHNS, CDR2 SASEGT. V lost 8 bases, J lost 0 bases, and 8 bases lay in between. The length of the CDR3 is 13 residues.